Below, one T cell receptor beta chain is given with its context. Antigen: not known. Germline V CDR1 and CDR2: SQVTM, ANQGSEA. The V end was cut by 2 bases, the J end by 6 bases, with 14 bases between. The CDR3 is 13 amino acids. This entry belongs to a study of CD8+ T cells in alopecia areata. Study observations and caveats: Higher clonality than in normal scalp was seen in lesional scalp, especially alopecia totalis/universalis. Mice gave a clearer picture of TCR sharing than patients did, possibly for HLA-related reasons. Sequencing of scalp tissue also captures the resident alphabeta T cells of normal skin.

Sequencing templates came from extracted RNA that was reverse transcribed into cDNA. Measured with immunoSEQ multiplex PCR; TCRdb has only the in-frame clones, and not every one. The sample gives approximately 82,000 clones, roughly half of which show up once; around 6% is in the top ten. PBMC-derived CD4+ and CD8+ T cells were sorted. The sequence derives from a human donor with alopecia areata. Sample: NKG2D-high CD8+ T cells sorted from blood. The gene calls are TRBV29-1 and TRBJ2-7; possibly TRBD2 for D (6 bases). The DNA of the CDR3 is TGCAGCGTTGAAACGGGACGGGAGATCGAGCAGTACTTC. Protein: CSVETGREIEQYF.